The next 6 T cell receptor beta chains were all read from a single sample in a study of human T cells and chemical hapten exposure. In TCRdb, the RACE reads were re-called with MiXCR into one record per CDR3 protein. There are 30,000 to 40,000 distinct CDR3 sequences in the sample; around 6.4% occur only once, and 9.1% lies in the top ten. Time point in this sample: patch test 1, 2 weeks after DPC sensitization. Treatment specified: therapeutic diphenylcyclopropenone sensitization with weekly scalp DPC. Unfractionated whole blood was the source of the extracted total RNA. The sequenced sample was whole blood, obtained in connection with sensitization to the hapten diphenylcyclopropenone (DPC). These receptors were obtained from a woman aged 25-40 years with alopecia areata. Some clones in this sample may be carry-over from other donors' samples.

The V gene is TRBV7-2, the J gene TRBJ1-4; 7 nucleotides match TRBD1. The length of the CDR3 is 14 residues. V was pared by 5 bases and J by 4 bases, with 4 bases of the junction left unmatched. The germline V gene encodes CDR1 SGHTA and CDR2 FQGNSA. CDR3 coding DNA: TGTGCCAGCAGCCCAGGGGGGGGTAATGAAAAACTGTTTTTT. Translation gives CASSPGGGNEKLFF.

At least ten counts were recorded for this clonotype. This sequence joins TRBV7-6 and TRBJ2-1, with 8 bases aligning to TRBD2. Trimming took 2 bases from V and 6 from J; bases not matched to a gene: 3. The CDR3 has 14 residues. Germline CDR1 and CDR2: SGHVS and FNYEAQ. Written as DNA, the CDR3 is TGTGCCAGCAGCTTACCCAGCGGGGGCAATGAGCAGTTCTTC. Protein sequence: CASSLPSGGNEQFF.

In its sample, this clonotype was seen many times. The chain recombines TRBV2 with TRBJ1-6; D is unresolved. CDR3 length: 16 amino acids. Germline CDR1 and CDR2: SNHLY and FYNNEI. V was shortened by 6 bases and J by 5 bases, with 17 bases between the two germline ends. CDR3 nucleotide sequence: TGTGCCAGCAGAAGAGGTCCGGCAGCCAATAATTCACCCCTCCACTTT. Amino acids: CASRRGPAANNSPLHF.

The genes are TRBV18 and TRBJ2-1, with D perhaps matching TRBD2 (5 bases). Germline V CDR1 and CDR2: KGHSH, LQKENI. The V and J ends lost 3 bases and 8 bases respectively, with 17 bases between them. The CDR3 contains 15 residues. The CDR3 region is CASSPVGLRPHEQFF. DNA for the CDR3: TGTGCCAGCTCACCGGTAGGACTCCGGCCCCATGAGCAGTTCTTC.

The V and J genes are TRBV28 and TRBJ2-3; tentatively, D is TRBD1 (5 bases). The CDR3 runs 16 residues. The V end was cut by 2 bases, the J end by 6 bases, with 18 bases between. Per the germline V gene, CDR1 is MDHEN and CDR2 is SYDVKM. CDR3 sequence: CASSLRARGNMDTQYF. Written as DNA, the CDR3 is TGTGCCAGCAGTTTAAGGGCAAGGGGTAATATGGATACGCAGTATTTT.

This clonotype turned up a few times. V usage is TRBV28 and J usage is TRBJ1-1; TRBD1 matches at 9 bases. Germline CDR1 reads MDHEN; CDR2 reads SYDVKM. The CDR3 consists of 16 residues. Trimming took 6 bases from V and 3 from J; bases not matched to a gene: 11. The CDR3 loop is CASSHNRGRRDTEAFF. The CDR3 nucleotides read TGTGCCAGCAGCCATAACAGGGGGCGTAGGGACACTGAAGCTTTCTTT.